The 23 T cell receptor beta chains presented below share a single source sample, sequenced in a study of T cell repertoires in cytomegalovirus infection. One entry per CDR3 protein, called by TCRdb with MiXCR from the reads. The sample includes about 360,000 distinct CDR3 sequences, about a sixth of them seen just once. Sequences were obtained from PBMCs. The receptors here all came from a human donor in good health (CMV status not recorded). Some clones in this sample may be carry-over from other donors' samples.

This clonotype was detected ten times or more. The genes are TRBV7-2 and TRBJ2-5; D perhaps matches TRBD2 (6 bases). Per germline, CDR1 SGHTA and CDR2 FQGNSA. The CDR3 extends over 12 amino acids. The V gene lost 6 bases and the J gene lost 4 bases, with 9 bases spanning the gap. The DNA of the CDR3 is TGTGCCAGCAGTGGGGGGTTAGAGACCCAGTACTTC. Its protein product is CASSGGLETQYF.

This clonotype has ten or more counts. This chain uses TRBV11-2 with TRBJ2-1, with TRBD1 matching over 7 bases. The V and J ends lost 4 bases and 4 bases, in that order; junction bases with no gene match: 10. Germline V gene sequence: CDR1 SGHAT, CDR2 FQNNGV. This CDR3 spans 16 amino acids. CDR3 nucleotides: TGTGCCAGCAGCTCGAGCCGGGACAGAATTTACAATGAGCAGTTCTTC. Protein sequence: CASSSSRDRIYNEQFF.

The CDR3 DNA sequence: TGTGCCACCAGCAGAGAACGGGGATCTGGGGCCAACGTCCTGACTTTC. Amino acids: CATSRERGSGANVLTF. The genes are TRBV15 and TRBJ2-6; perhaps TRBD2 as D (5 bases). The CDR3 is made up of 16 amino acids. Trimming removed 0 bases at V and 1 base at J, with 7 bases between. CDR1 is LNHNV and CDR2 is YYDKDF in the germline V gene (reference sequence).

This clonotype turned up a few times. V is TRBV11-3 and J is TRBJ2-1; D could derive from TRBD1 or TRBD2 (5 bases each). The CDR3 contains 15 residues. Per the germline V gene, CDR1 is SGHNT and CDR2 is YENEEA. The V end lost 1 base, the J end lost 6 bases, and 13 bases lay between the germline ends. The CDR3 coding sequence is TGTGCCAGCAGCTTAGGTGGGGGAGAGAGCAATGAGCAGTTCTTC. It yields the protein CASSLGGGESNEQFF.

This clonotype was seen at least ten times. The rearrangement joins TRBV7-2 to TRBJ2-3, with 7 positions matching TRBD2. The V and J ends lost 4 bases and 0 bases, in that order; junction bases with no gene match: 4. Germline values: CDR1 SGHTA, CDR2 FQGNSA. This CDR3 contains 15 residues. DNA for the CDR3: TGTGCCAGCAGCTGGCTGGGGGGGAGCACAGATACGCAGTATTTT. Translated: CASSWLGGSTDTQYF.

This clonotype was detected a few times. V and J are TRBV20-1 and TRBJ2-7; 9 nucleotides agree with TRBD1. The CDR3 length is 14 residues. V shed 2 bases and J 3 bases; nucleotides not matched to a gene: 5. Germline CDR1 and CDR2: DFQATT and SNEGSKA (reference sequence). The CDR3 reads CSARSPGQGYEQYF. CDR3 DNA: TGCAGTGCTAGATCGCCGGGACAGGGCTACGAGCAGTACTTC.

This clonotype was seen more than once but under ten times. V is TRBV6-2 or TRBV6-3 and J is TRBJ1-5; no reliable D call. Germline V CDR1 and CDR2: MNHEY, SVGEGT. V dropped 1 base and J dropped 3 bases, with 7 bases sitting between them. This CDR3 spans 14 amino acids. Here the CDR3 reads CASSYFFTNQPQHF. CDR3 in DNA: TGTGCCAGCAGTTACTTCTTTACCAATCAGCCCCAGCATTTT.

J is TRBJ1-2 and V is TRBV19, with D possibly TRBD1 on 6 matching bases. This CDR3 has 14 amino acids. Trimming took 5 bases from V and 2 from J, leaving 12 bases between them. In germline, CDR1 is LNHDA, CDR2 SQIVND (reference sequence). CDR3 bases: TGTGCCAGTAGTTTGGGGGCGTCGAACTATGGCTACACCTTC. It encodes CASSLGASNYGYTF.

This clonotype was seen a few times. The chain combines TRBV10-3 with TRBJ2-5; D is possibly TRBD2 (5 bases). Trimming shortened V by 6 bases and J by 2 bases, and 13 bases separated the two germline ends. The CDR3 has 14 residues. The V gene's germline CDR1 is ENHRY and CDR2 SYGVKD. DNA for the CDR3: TGTGCCATCAGCATGATGGGGAGACAAGAGACCCAGTACTTC. Translated, it gives CAISMMGRQETQYF.

This clonotype was seen ten or more times. This chain uses TRBV24-1 with TRBJ2-2, with 12 nucleotides matching TRBD2. Germline V lookup: CDR1 KGHDR, CDR2 SFDVKD. V shed 2 bases, J shed 1 base, and the junction held 4 bases outside the gene matches. This CDR3 spans 18 amino acids. This CDR3 is CATSDSTSGGMNTGELFF. The DNA of the CDR3 is TGTGCCACCAGTGATTCGACTAGCGGGGGTATGAACACCGGGGAGCTGTTTTTT.

This clonotype was counted many times. The genes are TRBV12-3 or TRBV12-4 and TRBJ1-6; D uncertain. Trimming shortened V by 6 bases and J by 4 bases, and 22 bases separated the two germline ends. This CDR3 comprises 18 residues. The DNA of the CDR3 is TGTGCCAGCAGAACCCCGACCTATCCGAGGCTGTATAATTCACCCCTCCACTTT. It yields the protein CASRTPTYPRLYNSPLHF.

The chain employs TRBV3-1 and TRBJ2-5; D is ambiguous. Per germline, CDR1 LGHDT and CDR2 YNNKEL (reference sequence). This CDR3 has 16 residues. Trimming took off 0 bases at V and 4 bases at J, with 15 bases between the two ends. The CDR3 loop reads CASSQEYVSSTETQYF. CDR3 sequence (DNA): TGTGCCAGCAGCCAAGAATACGTCAGTTCTACAGAGACCCAGTACTTC.

The CDR3 region has the DNA TGCAGTGCTAGTCGCGGGAGCCTTCTTGAAAAACTGTTTTTT. Protein product: CSASRGSLLEKLFF. The genes are TRBV20-1 and TRBJ1-4; no reliable D call. The germline V gene has CDR1 DFQATT and CDR2 SNEGSKA (reference sequence). The CDR3 has 14 residues. V lost 3 bases and J lost 7, with 15 bases in between.

This clonotype was recorded at least ten times. The junction shows a germline mismatch at one end, possibly a read error. In DNA, the CDR3 is TGTGCCAGCAGGCAACCGGGACAGACCTATAATGAGCAGTTCTTC. Its translation is CASRQPGQTYNEQFF. The chain recombines TRBV7-2 with TRBJ2-1, with 7 bases identical to TRBD1. The CDR3 covers 15 residues. The germline CDR1 and CDR2 sequences are SGHTA and FQGNSA.

The sample holds many counts of this clonotype. The rearrangement links TRBV7-2 to TRBJ1-4, with a possible D match to TRBD1 (6 bases). V was clipped by 2 bases and J by 0 bases, with 13 bases between them. Germline CDR1 reads SGHTA; CDR2 reads FQGNSA. The CDR3 covers 17 residues. CDR3 sequence reads: CASSLRFTGSTNEKLFF. The CDR3 DNA reads as TGTGCCAGCAGCTTACGGTTTACAGGGTCAACTAATGAAAAACTGTTTTTT.

This clonotype was detected only a few times. The junction departs from the called germline gene at one end, perhaps through a read error. This rearrangement joins TRBV2 to TRBJ2-1, with unresolved D. CDR3 length: 14 amino acids. The germline V gene has CDR1 SNHLY and CDR2 FYNNEI. CDR3 in DNA: TGTGCCAGCTGTGAACGGAGCTCCTACAATGAGCAGTTCTTC. Protein product: CASCERSSYNEQFF.

The CDR3 DNA reads TGTGCCAGCAGCCAAGATCCAGGACAGGGAGACTATGGCTACACCTTC. Translation gives CASSQDPGQGDYGYTF. The gene calls are TRBV4-2 and TRBJ1-2; TRBD1 matches at 8 bases. Per the germline V gene, CDR1 is LGHNA and CDR2 is YNFKEQ. CDR3 length: 16 residues. With 0 bases clipped from V and 3 bases from J, the junction kept 6 bases outside the gene matches.

There are a few counts of this clonotype. The chain couples TRBV4-2 to TRBJ2-3; tentatively, D is TRBD2 (6 bases). The CDR3 is made up of 14 amino acids. V shed 2 bases and J shed 9 bases, with 15 bases lying between them. CDR1 and CDR2 (germline): LGHNA, YNFKEQ. The CDR3 DNA sequence: TGTGCCAGCAGCCAACTCGGGGGACGGGGGACGCAGTATTTT. It is translated as CASSQLGGRGTQYF.

The chain has TRBV4-2 and TRBJ2-5; possibly TRBD2 for D (5 bases). The V end was cut by 4 bases, the J end by 0 bases, with 9 bases between. Germline V gene data show CDR1 as LGHNA and CDR2 as YNFKEQ. The CDR3 covers 14 residues. The CDR3 loop is CASSLLEYQETQYF. The CDR3 DNA reads TGTGCCAGCAGCCTACTAGAGTACCAAGAGACCCAGTACTTC.

This clonotype was seen many times. The rearrangement uses TRBV7-8 and TRBJ2-1; maybe TRBD1 (5 bases). The V end lost 2 bases, the J end lost 3 bases, and 17 bases lay between the germline ends. The V gene's germline CDR1 is SGHVS and CDR2 FQNEAQ. This CDR3 contains 17 residues. For the CDR3, the DNA is TGTGCCAGCAGCTTATCACTTTCGGTAGGGGTCTACAATGAGCAGTTCTTC. Its translation is CASSLSLSVGVYNEQFF.

This clonotype was seen ten or more times. J is TRBJ2-1 and V is TRBV7-2; the match to TRBD2 covers 10 bases. The CDR3 contains 16 residues. Germline V gene sequence: CDR1 SGHTA, CDR2 FQGNSA. Trimming removed 6 bases from V and 0 bases from J; junction bases left unmatched: 5. The CDR3: CASRSLAGDSYNEQFF. DNA of the CDR3: TGTGCCAGCAGAAGCCTAGCGGGGGACTCCTACAATGAGCAGTTCTTC.

V usage is TRBV29-1 and J usage is TRBJ2-1; 11 nucleotides agree with TRBD2. V lost 2 bases and J lost 9; bases outside the gene matches: 9. Germline V gives CDR1 SQVTM, CDR2 ANQGSEA. The CDR3 runs 15 residues. CDR3: CSVEKRSGGDGEQFF. The CDR3 DNA is TGCAGCGTTGAAAAGCGTAGCGGGGGGGATGGTGAGCAGTTCTTC.

This clonotype was observed many times. CDR3 nucleotide sequence: TGTGCCAGCACCTTGCTAGCAGGTACCGGGGAGCTGTTTTTT. This gives the protein CASTLLAGTGELFF. The chain carries TRBV2 and TRBJ2-2; tentative D call: TRBD2 (5 bases). V lost 7 bases and J lost 5, with 14 bases in between. The germline gives CDR1 SNHLY, CDR2 FYNNEI. This CDR3 contains 14 residues.